A single sample gave rise to the 16 T cell receptor beta chains below, sequenced in a study of blood T cell repertoires in COVID-19. Only in-frame clones appear in the TCRdb table, and some are missing; sequencing was by immunoSEQ multiplex PCR. The repertoire holds fewer than 20,000 clones, 81% seen once, with approximately 15% in the top ten. The sample comprised peripheral blood. The origin of the receptors is a man in his forties or fifties with active or convalescent COVID-19.

The chain is built from TRBV2 and TRBJ2-7, with TRBD1 matching 7 bases. CDR3 length: 14 amino acids. V gave up 8 bases and J gave up 0 bases; unmatched junction bases: 7. CDR1 SNHLY and CDR2 FYNNEI come from the germline V gene. CDR3 DNA: TGTGCCAGCTCAAGGGACAGTAGCTCCTACGAGCAGTACTTC. This codes for CASSRDSSSYEQYF.

V and J are TRBV6-6 and TRBJ1-1; D ambiguous. The V gene's germline CDR1 is MNHNY and CDR2 SVGAGI (reference sequence). The CDR3 covers 13 residues. The ends were cut back, 0 bases at V and 5 bases at J, with 7 bases in the middle. CDR3 coding DNA: TGTGCCAGCAGTTACTCCCGGGGAACTGAAGCTTTCTTT. Translation: CASSYSRGTEAFF.

The CDR3 region is CASSSPGTSGYEQYF. CDR3 nucleotide sequence: TGTGCCAGCAGCTCTCCCGGGACTAGCGGCTACGAGCAGTACTTC. The chain joins TRBV9 to TRBJ2-7; 11 nucleotides align to TRBD2. Looked up from germline, CDR1 is SGDLS and CDR2 is YYNGEE. There are 15 residues in the CDR3. With 4 bases clipped from V and 3 bases from J, the junction kept 6 bases outside the gene matches.

The chain is built from TRBV27 and TRBJ2-7, with 9 positions matching TRBD1. CDR1 is MNHEY and CDR2 is SMNVEV in the germline V gene (reference sequence). Trimming removed 5 bases from V and 5 bases from J; junction bases left unmatched: 10. The CDR3 is made up of 15 amino acids. Here the CDR3 reads CASSTPGQGLDEQYF. CDR3 bases: TGTGCCAGCAGTACACCGGGACAGGGCTTAGACGAGCAGTACTTC.

This rearrangement joins TRBV29-1 to TRBJ2-6; 8 nucleotides agree with TRBD2. J lost 1 base, V lost 6 bases, and 5 bases had no gene match. This CDR3 region has 15 residues. Germline assignment: CDR1 SQVTM and CDR2 ANQGSEA. The CDR3 nucleotides read TGCAGCGTGGTCGGGGGGGGATCTGGGGCCAACGTCCTGACTTTC. Protein: CSVVGGGSGANVLTF. The full variable domain, in which reference TRBV29-1 and TRBJ2-6 provide the parts outside the CDR3, is SAVISQKPSRDICQRGTSLTIQCQVDSQVTMMFWYRQQPGQSLTLIATANQGSEATYESGFVIDKFPISRPNLTFSTLTVSNMSPEDSSIYLCSVVGGGSGANVLTFGAGSRLTVL.

V gene TRBV18 combines with J gene TRBJ1-5, with 9 bases fitting TRBD1. The germline V gene encodes CDR1 KGHSH and CDR2 LQKENI. The CDR3 runs to 16 residues. J was trimmed by 4 bases and V by 3 bases; bases with no gene match: 7. This CDR3 reads CASSPDTGGWNQPQHF. The CDR3 bases are TGTGCCAGCTCACCCGATACAGGGGGCTGGAATCAGCCCCAGCATTTT.

The chain couples TRBV5-1 to TRBJ1-2; tentatively, D is TRBD1 (6 bases). This CDR3 region has 14 residues. V gave up 4 bases and J gave up 4 bases, with 14 bases separating them. The germline gives CDR1 SGHRS, CDR2 YFSETQ. Written as DNA, the CDR3 is TGCGCCAGCAGCCAAGACACAGGGAGCTATGGCTACACCTTC. It yields the protein CASSQDTGSYGYTF.

This chain connects TRBV4-1 to TRBJ2-3; TRBD2 agrees at 16 bases. The CDR3 sequence is 17 residues long. CDR1 and CDR2 from the germline V gene are MGHRA and YSYEKL. Trimming at V came to 0 bases and at J to 5 bases, leaving 2 bases not matched to a gene. The DNA of the CDR3 is TGCGCCAGCAGCCAAGACGGGACTAGCGGGGGGGGAGATACGCAGTATTTT. Protein sequence: CASSQDGTSGGGDTQYF.

A note on this clone: A junction end diverges from the germline sequence, so it may reflect a read error. The chain carries TRBV2 and TRBJ1-1; D gene uncertain. CDR3 size: 10 residues. Germline CDR1 SNHLY, CDR2 FYNNEI. The CDR3 sequence: CASSEARTGF. The CDR3 DNA reads as TGTGCCAGCAGTGAAGCCAGGACGGGATTT. The full variable domain, its missing parts supplied by reference TRBV2 and TRBJ1-1, is EPEVTQTPSHQVTQMGQEVILRCVPISNHLYFYWYRQILGQKVEFLVSFYNNEISEKSEIFDDQFSVERPDGSNFTLKIRSTKLEDSAMYFCASSEARTGFGQGTRLTVV.

DNA of the CDR3: TGTGCGACTCTCGGACAGTCAAAGAGGGAGACCCAGTACTTC. Protein sequence: CATLGQSKRETQYF. The chain recombines TRBV6-5 with TRBJ2-5; D is possibly TRBD1 (6 bases). Germline CDR1 is MNHEY and CDR2 is SVGAGI. This CDR3 has 14 amino acids.

V usage is TRBV10-3 and J usage is TRBJ1-5; unclear D gene. Trimming removed 6 bases at V and 7 bases at J, with 10 bases between. The CDR3 totals 12 residues. The germline gives CDR1 ENHRY, CDR2 SYGVKD. CDR3 bases: TGTGCCATCAGGGGTGCAGGACAGCCCCAGCATTTT. Residues: CAIRGAGQPQHF.

CDR3 nucleotides: TGTGCCAGCAGCCCAGCAGCGGGGGGATCCTACGAGCAGTACTTC. Amino acids: CASSPAAGGSYEQYF. V gene TRBV9 combines with J gene TRBJ2-7, with 9 positions matching TRBD2. CDR3 length equals 15 residues. Germline V gene lookup returns CDR1 SGDLS and CDR2 YYNGEE. V lost 4 bases, J lost 1 base, and 6 bases stayed unmatched. Together with reference TRBV9 and TRBJ2-7, the CDR3 gives the full variable domain: DSGVTQTPKHLITATGQRVTLRCSPRSGDLSVYWYQQSLDQGLQFLIQYYNGEERAKGNILERFSAQQFPDLHSELNLSSLELGDSALYFCASSPAAGGSYEQYFGPGTRLTVT.

The chain uses TRBV7-9 and TRBJ1-5; no firm D call. The CDR3 runs to 15 residues. Trimming took off 2 bases at V and 0 bases at J, with 8 bases between the two ends. In germline, CDR1 is SEHNR, CDR2 FQNEAQ (reference sequence). This chain's CDR3 is CASSLSGNSNQPQHF. As DNA, the CDR3 is TGTGCCAGCAGCTTATCAGGAAATAGCAATCAGCCCCAGCATTTT.

The rearrangement links TRBV9 to TRBJ2-2; D remains ambiguous. Per the germline V gene, CDR1 is SGDLS and CDR2 is YYNGEE. The CDR3 loop spans 13 amino acids. Between the trimmed V and J ends, which lost 1 base and 6 bases, there was a span of 7 bases. The CDR3 spells CASSVRLAGELFF. The CDR3 nucleotides read TGTGCCAGCAGCGTACGGCTAGCCGGGGAGCTGTTTTTT.

This chain connects TRBV11-2 to TRBJ1-2; D is ambiguous. Trimming shortened V by 10 bases and J by 7 bases, and 19 bases separated the two germline ends. Germline V CDR1 and CDR2: SGHAT, FQNNGV. The CDR3 is 13 amino acids. CDR3 bases: TGTGCCACCCCTACGAAGTCGGGGTTTGGCTACACCTTC. This gives the protein CATPTKSGFGYTF.

V is TRBV19 and J is TRBJ1-1; D possibly corresponds to TRBD1 (5 bases). The CDR3 runs 15 residues. Germline CDR1 reads LNHDA; CDR2 reads SQIVND (reference sequence). The V end lost 7 bases, the J end lost 1 base, and 16 bases lay between the germline ends. CDR3 amino acids: CASIGARGTNTEAFF. The CDR3 nucleotides are TGTGCCAGTATTGGTGCTAGGGGTACGAACACTGAAGCTTTCTTT.